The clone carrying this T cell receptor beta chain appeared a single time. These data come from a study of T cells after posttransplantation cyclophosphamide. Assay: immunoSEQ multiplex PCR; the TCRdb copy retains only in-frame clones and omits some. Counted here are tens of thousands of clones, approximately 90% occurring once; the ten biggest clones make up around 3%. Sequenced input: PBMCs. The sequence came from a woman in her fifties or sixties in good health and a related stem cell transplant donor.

The CDR3 loop reads CASSITGGGAPGELFF. DNA of the CDR3: TGTGCCAGTAGTATCACGGGCGGGGGGGCCCCCGGGGAGCTGTTTTTT. This chain uses TRBV19 with TRBJ2-2, with TRBD2 identical over 9 bases. The CDR3 loop spans 16 amino acids. Trimming at V came to 3 bases and at J to 6 bases, leaving 8 bases not matched to a gene. CDR1 is LNHDA and CDR2 is SQIVND in the germline V gene (reference sequence).